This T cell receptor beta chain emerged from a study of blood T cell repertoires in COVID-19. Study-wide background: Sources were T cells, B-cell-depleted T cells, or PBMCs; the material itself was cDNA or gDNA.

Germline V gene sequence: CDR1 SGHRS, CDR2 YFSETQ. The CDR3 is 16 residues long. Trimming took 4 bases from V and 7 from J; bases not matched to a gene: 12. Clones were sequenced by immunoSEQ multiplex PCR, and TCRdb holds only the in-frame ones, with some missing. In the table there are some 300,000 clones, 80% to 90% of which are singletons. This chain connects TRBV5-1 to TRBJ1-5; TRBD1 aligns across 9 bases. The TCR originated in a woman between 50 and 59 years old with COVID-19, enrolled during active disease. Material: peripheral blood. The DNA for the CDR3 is TGCGCCAGCAGCCTAAACCCTCCGGGACAGGGACAGCCCCAGCATTTT. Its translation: CASSLNPPGQGQPQHF.